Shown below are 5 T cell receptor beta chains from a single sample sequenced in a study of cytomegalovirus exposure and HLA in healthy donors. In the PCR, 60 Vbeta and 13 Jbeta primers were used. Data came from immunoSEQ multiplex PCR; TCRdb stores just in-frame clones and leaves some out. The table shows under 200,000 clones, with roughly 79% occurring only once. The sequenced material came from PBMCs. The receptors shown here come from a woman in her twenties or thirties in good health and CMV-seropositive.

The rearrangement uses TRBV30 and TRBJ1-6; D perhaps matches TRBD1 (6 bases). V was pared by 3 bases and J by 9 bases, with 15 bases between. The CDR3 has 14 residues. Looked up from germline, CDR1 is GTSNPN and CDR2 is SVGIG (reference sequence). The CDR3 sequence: CAWSVYREGSPLHF. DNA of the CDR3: TGTGCCTGGAGCGTCTACAGGGAAGGTTCACCCCTCCACTTT.

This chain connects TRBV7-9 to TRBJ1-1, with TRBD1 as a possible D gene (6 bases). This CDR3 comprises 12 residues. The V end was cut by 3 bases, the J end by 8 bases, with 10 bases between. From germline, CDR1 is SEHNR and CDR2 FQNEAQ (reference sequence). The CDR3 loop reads CASSFTGSEAFF. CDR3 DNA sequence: TGTGCCAGCAGCTTTACAGGGTCAGAAGCTTTCTTT.

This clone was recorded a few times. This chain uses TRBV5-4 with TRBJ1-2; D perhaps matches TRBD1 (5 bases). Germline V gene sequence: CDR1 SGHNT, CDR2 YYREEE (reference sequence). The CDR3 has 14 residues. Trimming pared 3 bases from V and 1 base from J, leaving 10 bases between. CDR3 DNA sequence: TGTGCCAGCAGCTGGGTACAGGATAACTATGGCTACACCTTC. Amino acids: CASSWVQDNYGYTF.

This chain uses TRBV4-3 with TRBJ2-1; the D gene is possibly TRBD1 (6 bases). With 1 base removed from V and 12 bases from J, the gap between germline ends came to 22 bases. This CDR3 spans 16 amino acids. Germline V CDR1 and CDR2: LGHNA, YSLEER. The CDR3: CASSQVSGLRTDRQFF. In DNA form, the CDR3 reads TGCGCCAGCAGCCAAGTCTCCGGACTCAGGACAGACCGGCAGTTCTTC.

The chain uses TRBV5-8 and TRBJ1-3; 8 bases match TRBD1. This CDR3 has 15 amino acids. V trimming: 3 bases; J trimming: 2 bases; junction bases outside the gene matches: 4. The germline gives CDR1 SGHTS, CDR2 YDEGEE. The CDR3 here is CASSWGQVTGNTIYF. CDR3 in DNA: TGTGCCAGCAGCTGGGGACAGGTTACTGGAAACACCATATATTTT.